The clone carrying this T cell receptor (beta chain) came up many times. Its antigen is currently unknown. This entry comes from a study of spatial heterogeneity in lung cancer. The CDR3 contains 15 residues. CDR1 and CDR2 from the germline V gene are MNHEY and SVGAGI. The V end was cut by 2 bases, the J end by 0 bases, with 10 bases between. The sample's time point: sample taken at primary tumor resection. In each case, whole RNA from tumor, nontumor lung or frozen PBMC was sequenced unsorted. General study results and limits: How many expanded intratumoral alpha and beta TCRs were present tracked the tumor mutation count, which was a count of nonsynonymous mutations.

In the library, each TCR cDNA molecule bore its own unique molecular identifier. MiXCR was run by TCRdb on the 5' RACE reads, yielding one entry per CDR3 protein. Here the sample spans over 9,000 distinct CDR3 sequences, 4% to 6% being singletons. This sequence was found in a female donor with early-stage non-small cell lung cancer. Sequences were derived from lung tumor tissue, sampled at surgery. J is TRBJ1-1 and V is TRBV6-5; a possible D gene is TRBD1 (6 bases). CDR3 DNA: TGTGCCAGCAGTTACACGCAGGGGATGAACACTGAAGCTTTCTTT. Its protein is CASSYTQGMNTEAFF.